These 22 T cell receptor beta chains were sequenced from one sample in a study of T cells after somatic rescue of genetic block. The protocol was immunoSEQ multiplex PCR, while the TCRdb copy is restricted to in-frame clones and leaves out a portion. The sample comprises 80,000 to 90,000 clones, 90% of which are singletons, and 1.6% rests with the top ten. Sequenced: peripheral blood mononuclear cells (PBMCs). These receptors originate from a woman aged 18-29 years.

The rearrangement joins TRBV28 to TRBJ2-5, with 11 bases identical to TRBD2. Germline V gene data show CDR1 as MDHEN and CDR2 as SYDVKM. Losses at the gene ends were 5 bases for V and 0 bases for J; bases not matched to a gene: 2. The CDR3 loop spans 15 amino acids. CDR3 DNA sequence: TGTGCCAGCAGTGCGACTAGCGGGAACCAAGAGACCCAGTACTTC. Translated: CASSATSGNQETQYF.

The rearrangement links TRBV28 to TRBJ1-2; D perhaps matches TRBD1 (6 bases). V was shortened by 7 bases and J by 3 bases, with 15 bases between the two germline ends. The CDR3 extends over 14 amino acids. The V gene's germline CDR1 is MDHEN and CDR2 SYDVKM. As DNA, the CDR3 is TGTGCCAGCATCCCCCAGTACAGGGACTATGGCTACACCTTC. Translation gives CASIPQYRDYGYTF.

This clone was observed a few times. Here the CDR3 reads CASSPPGALNTEAFF. DNA of the CDR3: TGTGCCAGCTCCCCGCCCGGGGCACTGAACACTGAAGCTTTCTTT. The chain employs TRBV18 and TRBJ1-1; a possible D gene is TRBD1 (5 bases). With 6 bases removed from V and 0 bases from J, the gap between germline ends came to 14 bases. Germline V gene data show CDR1 as KGHSH and CDR2 as LQKENI. CDR3 length equals 15 residues.

The chain uses TRBV30 and TRBJ2-1, with unresolved D. Trimming left V 3 bases short and J 6 bases short, with 6 bases between. CDR1 and CDR2 (germline): GTSNPN, SVGIG (reference sequence). The CDR3 has 11 amino acids. CDR3 sequence: CAWRTTNEQFF. The CDR3 DNA is TGTGCCTGGAGGACAACCAATGAGCAGTTCTTC.

The chain uses TRBV5-1 and TRBJ1-2, with D unclear. Germline V CDR1 and CDR2: SGHRS, YFSETQ. The CDR3 has 14 amino acids. V was clipped by 3 bases and J by 4 bases, with 13 bases between them. CDR3 sequence (DNA): TGCGCCAGCAGCTATACTCCGGGCTCCTATGGCTACACCTTC. Its translation is CASSYTPGSYGYTF.

The chain is built from TRBV28 and TRBJ2-2; D remains ambiguous. V gave up 2 bases and J gave up 3 bases, with 4 bases separating them. Germline CDR1 and CDR2: MDHEN and SYDVKM. The CDR3 covers 13 residues. The DNA for the CDR3 is TGTGCCAGCAGTTTAGCGGACACCGGGGAGCTGTTTTTT. Translating gives CASSLADTGELFF.

CDR3 region: CASSLRDSTRDTQYF. CDR3 DNA: TGTGCCAGCAGTTTACGGGACAGCACAAGGGATACGCAGTATTTT. The chain links TRBV28 to TRBJ2-3, with TRBD1 matching over 7 bases. CDR1 and CDR2 (germline): MDHEN, SYDVKM. V gave up 2 bases and J gave up 6 bases; unmatched junction bases: 8. The CDR3 sequence is 15 residues long.

The rearrangement links TRBV28 to TRBJ2-7; D may be TRBD2 (5 bases). Trimming took off 7 bases at V and 0 bases at J, with 10 bases between the two ends. This CDR3 has 13 residues. Germline CDR1 and CDR2: MDHEN and SYDVKM. The CDR3 is CASTGVVSYEQYF. CDR3 coding DNA: TGTGCCAGCACCGGGGTAGTCTCCTACGAGCAGTACTTC.

The chain combines TRBV6-1 with TRBJ1-5, with D possibly TRBD1 on 6 matching bases. Germline V lookup: CDR1 MNHNS, CDR2 SASEGT. The CDR3 runs 16 residues. Trimming pared 0 bases from V and 6 bases from J, leaving 15 bases between. The DNA for the CDR3 is TGTGCCAGCAGTGAAGCGTGGGGGCGGTTGAGTCAGCCCCAGCATTTT. This encodes CASSEAWGRLSQPQHF.

This clone appeared a single time. The rearrangement links TRBV14 to TRBJ1-3, with 7 bases matching TRBD1. V gave up 1 base and J gave up 7 bases; unmatched junction bases: 10. The CDR3 consists of 16 residues. Germline lookup yields CDR1 SGHDN and CDR2 FVKESK. The CDR3 loop is CASSQVGQSLGNTIYF. CDR3 DNA: TGTGCCAGCAGCCAAGTGGGACAGAGCCTCGGTAACACCATATATTTT.

This chain links TRBV4-2 with TRBJ2-2, with a tentative D call TRBD2 (6 bases). Trimming took 0 bases from V and 7 from J, leaving 12 bases between them. Germline assignment: CDR1 LGHNA and CDR2 YNFKEQ. This CDR3 has 15 amino acids. Here the CDR3 DNA reads TGTGCCAGCAGCCAAGACAGCGGGTATGGCGGGGAGCTGTTTTTT. This encodes CASSQDSGYGGELFF.

The chain links TRBV5-1 to TRBJ2-5; D perhaps matches TRBD2 (6 bases). Trimming stripped 4 bases from V and 5 bases from J, with 15 bases between. The CDR3 runs to 14 residues. Germline assignment: CDR1 SGHRS and CDR2 YFSETQ. The CDR3 coding sequence is TGCGCCAGCAGCCCTCTAGCGTCAGAGGAGACCCAGTACTTC. The encoded protein is CASSPLASEETQYF. Looking up the rest from reference TRBV5-1 and TRBJ2-5 gives the full variable domain: KAGVTQTPRYLIKTRGQQVTLSCSPISGHRSVSWYQQTPGQGLQFLFEYFSETQRNKGNFPGRFSGRQFSNSRSEMNVSTLELGDSALYLCASSPLASEETQYFGPGTRLLVL.

The chain carries TRBV28 and TRBJ2-1; TRBD2 aligns across 9 bases. The CDR3 is 17 residues long. Unmatched junction bases numbered 13, after V lost 0 bases and J lost 10 bases. Per the germline V gene, CDR1 is MDHEN and CDR2 is SYDVKM. CDR3 coding DNA: TGTGCCAGCAGTTTATGCGGAGTAGCGGGAGACTCTACGGAGCAGTTCTTC. Encoded protein: CASSLCGVAGDSTEQFF.

The chain links TRBV7-9 to TRBJ1-1; no clear D gene. Germline assignment: CDR1 SEHNR and CDR2 FQNEAQ (reference sequence). V was pared by 2 bases and J by 10 bases, with 8 bases between. This CDR3 has 11 amino acids. CDR3 region: CASSLLLGAFF. CDR3 sequence (DNA): TGTGCCAGCAGCTTACTTTTAGGAGCTTTCTTT.

The chain links TRBV2 to TRBJ2-1; D not resolved. The CDR3 is made up of 15 amino acids. From germline, CDR1 is SNHLY and CDR2 FYNNEI. The V gene lost 6 bases and the J gene lost 6 bases, with 18 bases spanning the gap. The CDR3 loop reads CASSSRAAPSNEQFF. The CDR3 bases are TGTGCCAGCAGCAGCCGGGCCGCCCCAAGCAATGAGCAGTTCTTC.

This CDR3 is CSVFPTSGRAGNTGELFF. CDR3 DNA: TGCAGCGTTTTCCCGACTAGCGGGAGGGCCGGGAACACCGGGGAGCTGTTTTTT. The rearrangement joins TRBV29-1 to TRBJ2-2; 14 nucleotides align to TRBD2. CDR1 is SQVTM and CDR2 is ANQGSEA in the germline V gene. V lost 5 bases, J lost 1 base, and 9 bases stayed unmatched. The CDR3 has 18 amino acids.

The chain uses TRBV19 and TRBJ1-1; D gene ambiguous. The CDR3 consists of 13 residues. V shed 5 bases and J shed 1 base, with 8 bases lying between them. Germline V gene data show CDR1 as LNHDA and CDR2 as SQIVND (reference sequence). Written as DNA, the CDR3 is TGTGCCAGTAGTCGGAATCAGAACACTGAAGCTTTCTTT. This encodes CASSRNQNTEAFF.

The chain is built from TRBV11-3 and TRBJ2-1; TRBD2 might be the D (6 bases). V lost 6 bases and J lost 6, with 24 bases in between. CDR3 length equals 17 residues. Germline V gene data show CDR1 as SGHNT and CDR2 as YENEEA. CDR3 residues: CASRRRLGDSLLNEQFF. CDR3 coding DNA: TGTGCCAGCAGACGACGGCTAGGGGACTCTCTCCTCAATGAGCAGTTCTTC.

The gene calls are TRBV29-1 and TRBJ1-2; D not resolved. Germline CDR1 SQVTM, CDR2 ANQGSEA. This CDR3 is built from 13 residues. The V end lost 2 bases, the J end lost 8 bases, and 15 bases lay between the germline ends. The CDR3, as DNA: TGCAGCGTTGAACTAGGGTTGTTAGGAGGCTACACCTTC. It specifies CSVELGLLGGYTF.

The V call is TRBV9, the J call TRBJ2-1; D not resolved. This CDR3 comprises 15 residues. CDR1 and CDR2 (germline): SGDLS, YYNGEE. Between the trimmed V and J ends, which lost 0 bases and 5 bases, there was a span of 12 bases. The CDR3 DNA is TGTGCCAGCAGCGTAGGTGTTGCGACCGACAATGAGCAGTTCTTC. Residues: CASSVGVATDNEQFF. Based on the CDR3 plus reference TRBV9 and TRBJ2-1, the full variable domain is DSGVTQTPKHLITATGQRVTLRCSPRSGDLSVYWYQQSLDQGLQFLIQYYNGEERAKGNILERFSAQQFPDLHSELNLSSLELGDSALYFCASSVGVATDNEQFFGPGTRLTVL.

The chain links TRBV30 to TRBJ1-5; D call uncertain. The CDR3 spans 14 residues. Germline-derived CDR1 and CDR2 are GTSNPN and SVGIG (reference sequence). The V gene lost 0 bases and the J gene lost 0 bases, with 6 bases spanning the gap. The CDR3 DNA is TGTGCCTGGAGTGTTATCGGTAGCAATCAGCCCCAGCATTTT. Its translation: CAWSVIGSNQPQHF.

The chain joins TRBV7-2 to TRBJ2-5; 15 nucleotides agree with TRBD2. Germline trimming cut 5 bases from V and 1 base from J; bases unmatched to any gene: 2. This CDR3 region has 16 residues. Germline V lookup: CDR1 SGHTA, CDR2 FQGNSA. In DNA, the CDR3 is TGTGCCAGCAGCGGGACTAGCGGGAGGTCCCAAGAGACCCAGTACTTC. Amino acid sequence: CASSGTSGRSQETQYF.